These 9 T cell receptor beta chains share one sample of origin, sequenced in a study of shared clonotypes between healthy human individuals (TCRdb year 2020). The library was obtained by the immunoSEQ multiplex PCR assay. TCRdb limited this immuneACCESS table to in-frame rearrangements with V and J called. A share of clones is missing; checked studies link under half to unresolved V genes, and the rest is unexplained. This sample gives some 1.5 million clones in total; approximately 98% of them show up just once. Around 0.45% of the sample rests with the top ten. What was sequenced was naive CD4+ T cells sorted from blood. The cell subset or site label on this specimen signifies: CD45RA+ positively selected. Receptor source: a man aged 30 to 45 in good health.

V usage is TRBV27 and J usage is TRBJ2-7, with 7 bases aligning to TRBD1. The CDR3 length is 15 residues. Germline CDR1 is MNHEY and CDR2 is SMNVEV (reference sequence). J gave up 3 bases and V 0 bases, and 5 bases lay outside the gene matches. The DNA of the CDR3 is TGTGCCAGCAGTTTATCGTTCACAGGGGTCTACGAGCAGTACTTC. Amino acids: CASSLSFTGVYEQYF.

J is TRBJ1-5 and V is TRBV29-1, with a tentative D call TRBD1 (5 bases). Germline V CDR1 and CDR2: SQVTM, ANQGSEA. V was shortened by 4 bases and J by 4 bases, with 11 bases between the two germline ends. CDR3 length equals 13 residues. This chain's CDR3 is CSVVMGLNQPQHF. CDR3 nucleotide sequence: TGCAGCGTTGTGATGGGGCTGAATCAGCCCCAGCATTTT.

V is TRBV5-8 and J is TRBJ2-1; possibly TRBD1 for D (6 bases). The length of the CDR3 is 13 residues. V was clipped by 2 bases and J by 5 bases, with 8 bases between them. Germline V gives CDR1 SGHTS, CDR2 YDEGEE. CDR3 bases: TGTGCCAGCAGCTTTGACAGGCACAATGAGCAGTTCTTC. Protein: CASSFDRHNEQFF. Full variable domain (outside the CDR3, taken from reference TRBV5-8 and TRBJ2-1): EAGVTQSPTHLIKTRGQQATLRCSPISGHTSVYWYQQALGLGLQFLLWYDEGEERNRGNFPPRFSGRQFPNYSSELNVNALELEDSALYLCASSFDRHNEQFFGPGTRLTVL.

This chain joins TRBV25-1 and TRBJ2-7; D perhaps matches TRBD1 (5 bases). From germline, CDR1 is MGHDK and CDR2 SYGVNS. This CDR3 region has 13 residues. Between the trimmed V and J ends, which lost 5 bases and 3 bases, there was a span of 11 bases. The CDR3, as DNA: TGTGCCAGCAGTCTAAAAAGGGGCTACGAGCAGTACTTC. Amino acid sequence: CASSLKRGYEQYF.

CDR3 in amino acids: CASRRDNTDTQYF. Here the CDR3 DNA reads TGTGCCAGTCGACGGGACAACACAGATACGCAGTATTTT. The chain recombines TRBV19 with TRBJ2-3; D perhaps matches TRBD1 (6 bases). Germline CDR1 and CDR2: LNHDA and SQIVND (reference sequence). This CDR3 has 13 residues. Trimming stripped 8 bases from V and 2 bases from J, with 11 bases between.

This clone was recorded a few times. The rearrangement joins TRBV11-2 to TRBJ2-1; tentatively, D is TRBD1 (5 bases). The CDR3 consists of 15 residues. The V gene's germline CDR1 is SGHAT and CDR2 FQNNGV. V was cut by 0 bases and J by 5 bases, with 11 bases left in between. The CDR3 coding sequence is TGTGCCAGCAGCTTAGACGGTGGGGCAGACAATGAGCAGTTCTTC. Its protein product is CASSLDGGADNEQFF.

CDR3: CAISEQVKGELFF. For the CDR3, the DNA is TGTGCCATCAGTGAACAGGTCAAGGGGGAGCTGTTTTTT. The chain uses TRBV10-3 and TRBJ2-2; maybe TRBD1 (5 bases). The CDR3 consists of 13 residues. From germline, CDR1 is ENHRY and CDR2 SYGVKD. Deletions cut 3 bases from V and 8 bases from J, with 10 bases between.

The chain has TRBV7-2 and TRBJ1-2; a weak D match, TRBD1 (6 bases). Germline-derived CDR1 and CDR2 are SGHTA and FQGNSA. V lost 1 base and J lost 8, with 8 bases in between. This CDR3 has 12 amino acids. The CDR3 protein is CASSLDGGGYTF. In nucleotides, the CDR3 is TGTGCCAGCAGCTTAGACGGGGGCGGCTACACCTTC. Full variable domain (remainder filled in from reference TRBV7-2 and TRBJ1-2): GAGVSQSPSNKVTEKGKDVELRCDPISGHTALYWYRQSLGQGLEFLIYFQGNSAPDKSGLPSDRFSAERTGGSVSTLTIQRTQQEDSAVYLCASSLDGGGYTFGSGTRLTVV.

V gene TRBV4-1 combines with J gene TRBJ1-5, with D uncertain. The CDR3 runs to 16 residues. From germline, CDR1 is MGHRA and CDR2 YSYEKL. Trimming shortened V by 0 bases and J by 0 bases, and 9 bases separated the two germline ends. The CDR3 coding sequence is TGCGCCAGCAGCCAAGATCTAGGGAATAGCAATCAGCCCCAGCATTTT. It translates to CASSQDLGNSNQPQHF.